The 20 T cell receptor beta chains below come from one sample, sequenced in a study of shared clonotypes between healthy human individuals. The naive CD8 population came from CD45RO-negative cells selected for CCR7, without terminally differentiated effector memory CD45RA+ cells. TCRdb keeps only in-frame clones here, not all; method: immunoSEQ multiplex PCR. The profile covers about 1,900,000 clones, with 85% to 95% appearing a single time and 1% to 1.5% taken by the ten largest. The sample was naive CD8+ T cells sorted from blood. Source of these receptors: a man aged 18-30 years in good health.

V and J are TRBV6-1 and TRBJ2-2; 9 bases are shared with TRBD1. CDR1 is MNHNS, CDR2 SASEGT, per germline. CDR3 length equals 15 residues. After removal of 2 bases from V and 5 bases from J, the junction contained 3 bases not matched to a gene. Here the CDR3 reads CASSETDRGTGELFF. The CDR3 DNA reads TGTGCCAGCAGTGAAACGGACAGGGGAACCGGGGAGCTGTTTTTT.

The rearrangement joins TRBV9 to TRBJ1-2; tentative D call: TRBD1 (5 bases). CDR1 and CDR2 (germline): SGDLS, YYNGEE. Trimming took 3 bases from V and 8 from J, leaving 11 bases between them. The CDR3 length is 12 residues. DNA for the CDR3: TGTGCCAGCAGCGGAGGGGTTTACGGCTACACCTTC. Translated: CASSGGVYGYTF.

Turning to this clone: The sample has other DNA sequences that encode this CDR3 too. V and J are TRBV5-6 and TRBJ2-5; D may be TRBD1 or TRBD2 (5 bases each). The CDR3 is 14 amino acids. Germline assignment: CDR1 SGHDT and CDR2 YYEEEE. V was clipped by 5 bases and J by 1 base, with 12 bases between them. The CDR3 sequence: CASRSGTIQETQYF. CDR3 nucleotides: TGTGCCAGCAGGAGTGGGACGATCCAAGAGACCCAGTACTTC.

The CDR3 DNA reads as TGTGCCTGGAGTGTTGGGCCGACTGAGTTCTTC. Its protein is CAWSVGPTEFF. J is TRBJ2-1 and V is TRBV30; D not resolved. Looked up from germline, CDR1 is GTSNPN and CDR2 is SVGIG (reference sequence). With 0 bases removed from V and 14 bases from J, the gap between germline ends came to 11 bases. The CDR3 extends over 11 amino acids.

The chain joins TRBV5-6 to TRBJ2-3; 8 nucleotides match TRBD1. The ends lost 4 bases at V and 10 bases at J; junction bases unmatched: 14. There are 15 residues in the CDR3. Germline CDR1 reads SGHDT; CDR2 reads YYEEEE. The CDR3 loop reads CASSGEGNRGAPQYF. CDR3 bases: TGTGCCAGCAGCGGGGAAGGCAACAGGGGGGCCCCGCAGTATTTT.

The chain has TRBV5-5 and TRBJ2-5, with 7 bases identical to TRBD1. There are 14 residues in the CDR3. Germline V lookup: CDR1 SGHKS, CDR2 YYEKEE (reference sequence). V shed 2 bases, J shed 2 bases, and the junction held 3 bases outside the gene matches. The CDR3 nucleotides read TGTGCCAGCAGCTTCAGGGGGATACAAGAGACCCAGTACTTC. It is translated as CASSFRGIQETQYF.

The V and J genes are TRBV27 and TRBJ1-1, with D uncertain. This CDR3 is built from 13 residues. Trimming cost V 5 bases and J 0 bases, with 7 bases left between them. CDR1 and CDR2 (germline): MNHEY, SMNVEV (reference sequence). The CDR3 is CASSPQLNTEAFF. The CDR3 nucleotides are TGTGCCAGCAGTCCCCAACTGAACACTGAAGCTTTCTTT.

The CDR3 sequence: CASGFSGTATYGYTF. CDR3 coding DNA: TGTGCCAGCGGATTTTCCGGGACAGCTACATATGGCTACACCTTC. The rearrangement links TRBV28 to TRBJ1-2; 7 bases map to TRBD1. The CDR3 extends over 15 amino acids. V shed 8 bases and J 5 bases; nucleotides not matched to a gene: 14. Germline CDR1 reads MDHEN; CDR2 reads SYDVKM.

The chain recombines TRBV5-4 with TRBJ2-2; 9 nucleotides agree with TRBD1. Germline V gives CDR1 SGHNT, CDR2 YYREEE (reference sequence). J gave up 0 bases and V 3 bases, and 9 bases lay outside the gene matches. The CDR3 is 18 amino acids. The CDR3 reads CASSSLGQGTSNTGELFF. The CDR3 DNA reads as TGTGCCAGCAGCTCCCTAGGACAGGGGACTTCGAACACCGGGGAGCTGTTTTTT.

This clone was seen once. The gene calls are TRBV4-1 and TRBJ2-1; D is uncertain. Germline V gene sequence: CDR1 MGHRA, CDR2 YSYEKL. Trimming left V 0 bases short and J 8 bases short, with 14 bases between. The CDR3 spans 15 residues. CDR3 region: CASSQDKFLFDEQFF. CDR3 in DNA: TGCGCCAGCAGCCAAGATAAGTTCCTTTTCGATGAGCAGTTCTTC.

This clone came up once. V and J are TRBV7-2 and TRBJ2-7, with 9 bases that match TRBD2. Germline trimming cut 5 bases from V and 0 bases from J; bases unmatched to any gene: 5. Looked up from germline, CDR1 is SGHTA and CDR2 is FQGNSA. This CDR3 is 15 amino acids long. CDR3 DNA sequence: TGTGCCAGCAGCGAGACTAGCGGTAGCTCCTACGAGCAGTACTTC. It translates to CASSETSGSSYEQYF.

The chain recombines TRBV7-2 with TRBJ2-2; D remains ambiguous. V was shortened by 5 bases and J by 6 bases, with 10 bases between the two germline ends. CDR1 and CDR2 (germline): SGHTA, FQGNSA. This CDR3 contains 13 residues. The CDR3 reads CASSPLGPGELFF. Written as DNA, the CDR3 is TGTGCCAGCAGCCCCCTCGGACCCGGGGAGCTGTTTTTT.

The chain uses TRBV6-5 and TRBJ2-2, with no clear D. Trimming shortened V by 6 bases and J by 3 bases, and 11 bases separated the two germline ends. The germline V gene has CDR1 MNHEY and CDR2 SVGAGI. This CDR3 spans 14 amino acids. CDR3 DNA sequence: TGTGCCAGCAGCTCCGGGCCTTACACCGGGGAGCTGTTTTTT. This gives the protein CASSSGPYTGELFF.

This rearrangement joins TRBV6-5 to TRBJ2-3; D possibly corresponds to TRBD1 (5 bases). Germline V gene data show CDR1 as MNHEY and CDR2 as SVGAGI. V lost 2 bases and J lost 6, with 15 bases in between. The CDR3 is 15 amino acids. CDR3 bases: TGTGCCAGCAGTTACGGAATAGGGGATATGGATACGCAGTATTTT. Amino acid sequence: CASSYGIGDMDTQYF.

This chain joins TRBV7-8 and TRBJ2-3; perhaps TRBD1 as D (6 bases). The CDR3 extends over 13 amino acids. Germline V lookup: CDR1 SGHVS, CDR2 FQNEAQ. The V and J ends lost 5 bases and 4 bases respectively, with 10 bases between them. The CDR3 sequence is CASSPPGADTQYF. CDR3 sequence (DNA): TGTGCCAGCAGCCCACCAGGGGCAGATACGCAGTATTTT.

The V gene is TRBV2, the J gene TRBJ2-7; perhaps TRBD2 as D (5 bases). The CDR3 has 17 amino acids. Germline V lookup: CDR1 SNHLY, CDR2 FYNNEI. Trimming cost V 0 bases and J 5 bases, with 20 bases left between them. CDR3 in DNA: TGTGCCAGCAGTGAAGCTACGGCGGGCGATAGTCAGGACGAGCAGTACTTC. Translation: CASSEATAGDSQDEQYF.

The V and J genes are TRBV5-6 and TRBJ1-2; a weak D match, TRBD1 (6 bases). CDR3 length: 16 amino acids. Looked up from germline, CDR1 is SGHDT and CDR2 is YYEEEE. Deletions cut 0 bases from V and 0 bases from J, with 12 bases between. The CDR3 region has the DNA TGTGCCAGCAGCTTGGACGGGGGCCGAGCTAACTATGGCTACACCTTC. Encoded protein: CASSLDGGRANYGYTF.

The J gene is TRBJ2-5, the V gene TRBV11-2; D not resolved. Trimming cost V 2 bases and J 5 bases, with 15 bases left between them. Germline V lookup: CDR1 SGHAT, CDR2 FQNNGV. The CDR3 covers 15 residues. CDR3 coding DNA: TGTGCCAGCAGCTTATACTCAGGCGATGTGGAGACCCAGTACTTC. Its translation is CASSLYSGDVETQYF.

This chain joins TRBV6-5 and TRBJ2-7; D call uncertain. Germline CDR1 MNHEY, CDR2 SVGAGI. This CDR3 has 12 residues. V lost 6 bases and J 5 bases, leaving 11 bases between the germline ends. The CDR3 DNA is TGTGCCAGCAGGGCCTCGGGCGACGAGCAGTACTTC. Amino acids: CASRASGDEQYF.

A note on this clone: The same CDR3 arises from other DNA sequences in this sample as well. The gene calls are TRBV6-1 and TRBJ2-2; perhaps TRBD2 as D (5 bases). The CDR3 covers 12 residues. Germline V gene data show CDR1 as MNHNS and CDR2 as SASEGT. V lost 2 bases and J 8 bases, leaving 6 bases between the germline ends. CDR3 residues: CASSETGGELFF. CDR3 nucleotides: TGTGCCAGCAGTGAAACGGGAGGGGAGCTGTTTTTT.